This T cell receptor beta chain emerged from a study of beta chain features in type 1 diabetes. Study results and limitations: For patients, the naive, central memory and Treg TCRB repertoires appeared more alike than for healthy donors. More deletions and fewer insertions at VDJ junctions were found in patients with type 1 diabetes. There was a moderate but significant shortening of TCRB CDR3s in all four CD4+ subsets of Type 1 diabetes patients.

Concerning this clone itself: Its antigen is unidentified.

Sequenced material consisted of expressed TCRB transcripts (all of the isolated RNA was reverse transcribed). Around 3.57 million reads was the average for naive, central memory and regulatory T cell samples. TCRdb's copy holds only in-frame clones and misses some; the assay was immunoSEQ multiplex PCR. The repertoire includes a few hundred thousand clones, 9.5% to 10% of them detected once, and about 0.64% sits in the top ten. CDR3 length: 15 residues. Trimming cost V 2 bases and J 5 bases; bases outside gene matches: 2. The V gene's germline CDR1 is KGHSH and CDR2 LQKENI. The clonotype comes from a man younger than 45 with type 1 diabetes. The chain carries TRBV18 and TRBJ2-2; TRBD1 aligns across 10 bases. Sequences were obtained from central memory CD4+ T cells from blood. CDR3 nucleotides: TGTGCCAGCTCACCAAGACAGGGGGCGACCGGGGAGCTGTTTTTT. Its protein is CASSPRQGATGELFF.